The 8 T cell receptor beta chains presented below share a single source sample, sequenced in a study of tumor-infiltrating lymphocytes in primary liver carcinoma. Germline DNA was extracted too, while blood RNA derived from unsorted whole blood. Total RNA (roughly 540 ng) served as template for TCR beta cDNA synthesis primed by a constant-region primer. For TCR beta, libraries were produced by three nested multiplex PCR rounds using slightly modified ARM-PCR. The first two PCR rounds used TRBV1-TRBV30 primers with a Cbeta primer, roughly 10 cycles each. TCRdb re-called the multiplex PCR reads with MiXCR, one entry per CDR3 protein. The table records about 310,000 distinct CDR3 sequences, 50% to 70% of them present only once. Input material: peripheral blood. These receptors were collected from a middle-aged man with primary liver carcinoma and hepatitis B virus infection.

The J gene is TRBJ2-3, the V gene TRBV14; 7 positions match TRBD2. Germline CDR1 is SGHDN and CDR2 is FVKESK. This CDR3 spans 17 amino acids. With V trimmed by 4 bases and J by 5 bases, 15 bases remained unmatched. The DNA of the CDR3 is TGTGCCAGCAGCCCGGTCCCAGGAGCGGGGCGTGGAGATACGCAGTATTTT. This encodes CASSPVPGAGRGDTQYF.

Regarding this clonotype: A single base separates this from a much larger clone, so it may be a read error. The chain uses TRBV4-2 and TRBJ2-6; tentatively, D is TRBD2 (5 bases). Trimming took off 1 base at V and 0 bases at J, with 10 bases between the two ends. CDR1 LGHNA and CDR2 YNFKEQ come from the germline V gene. There are 17 residues in the CDR3. CDR3 sequence reads: CASSQGLGSSGANVLTF. The CDR3 DNA reads TGTGCCAGCAGCCAAGGACTGGGGAGCTCTGGGGCCAACGTCCTGACTTTC.

This clonotype has only a few counts. CDR3 loop: CASSSPGQGDRGYTF. CDR3 nucleotide sequence: TGTGCCAGCAGTTCCCCTGGTCAGGGGGACCGGGGCTACACCTTC. The J gene is TRBJ1-2, the V gene TRBV28; TRBD1 matches at 7 bases. V was pared by 4 bases and J by 8 bases, with 13 bases of the junction left unmatched. Germline CDR1 and CDR2: MDHEN and SYDVKM. This CDR3 region has 15 residues.

To note about this clonotype: The conserved closing phenylalanine or tryptophan is absent in this CDR3, likely reflecting a read error. V usage is TRBV7-9 and J usage is TRBJ1-3, with D possibly being TRBD1 (5 bases). Germline CDR1 SEHNR, CDR2 FQNEAQ (reference sequence). Trimming cost V 3 bases and J 4 bases, with 7 bases left between them. The CDR3 spans 13 residues. CDR3 region: CASSFDSGNTIYL. The CDR3 nucleotides are TGTGCCAGCAGCTTTGACAGCGGAAACACCATATATCTT.

The rearrangement joins TRBV12-5 to TRBJ2-3; D uncertain. The CDR3 covers 13 residues. Germline loops: CDR1 LGHNT, CDR2 FRNRAP. The V gene lost 2 bases and the J gene lost 2 bases, with 5 bases spanning the gap. CDR3 DNA sequence: TGTGCTAGTGGTTTGAGAGACACAGATACGCAGTATTTT. Amino acid sequence: CASGLRDTDTQYF.

Points on this clonotype: A junction end diverges from the germline sequence, so it may reflect a read error. V and J are TRBV4-2 and TRBJ1-3; no reliable D call. Germline V gene lookup returns CDR1 LGHNA and CDR2 YNFKEQ. The length of the CDR3 is 16 residues. Written as DNA, the CDR3 is TGTGCCAGCAGCCAAGGACGGGAGGGCTCTGGAAGCACCATATATTTT. It specifies CASSQGREGSGSTIYF.

The rearrangement uses TRBV7-9 and TRBJ2-7; 8 bases agree with TRBD2. The CDR3 runs 15 residues. Germline trimming cut 5 bases from V and 0 bases from J; bases unmatched to any gene: 6. CDR1 SEHNR and CDR2 FQNEAQ come from the germline V gene (reference sequence). CDR3 DNA: TGTGCCAGCAGCGCCGGGGGGGACGGCTCCTACGAGCAGTACTTC. Protein: CASSAGGDGSYEQYF.

The chain uses TRBV5-5 and TRBJ1-2, with 7 positions matching TRBD1. Germline-derived CDR1 and CDR2 are SGHKS and YYEKEE (reference sequence). This CDR3 is built from 16 residues. The V segment lost 4 bases and the J segment 5 bases; nucleotides outside the gene matches: 14. CDR3 in amino acids: CASSQLPGTVVYGYTF. The DNA for the CDR3 is TGTGCCAGCAGCCAGCTGCCCGGGACAGTGGTTTATGGCTACACCTTC.